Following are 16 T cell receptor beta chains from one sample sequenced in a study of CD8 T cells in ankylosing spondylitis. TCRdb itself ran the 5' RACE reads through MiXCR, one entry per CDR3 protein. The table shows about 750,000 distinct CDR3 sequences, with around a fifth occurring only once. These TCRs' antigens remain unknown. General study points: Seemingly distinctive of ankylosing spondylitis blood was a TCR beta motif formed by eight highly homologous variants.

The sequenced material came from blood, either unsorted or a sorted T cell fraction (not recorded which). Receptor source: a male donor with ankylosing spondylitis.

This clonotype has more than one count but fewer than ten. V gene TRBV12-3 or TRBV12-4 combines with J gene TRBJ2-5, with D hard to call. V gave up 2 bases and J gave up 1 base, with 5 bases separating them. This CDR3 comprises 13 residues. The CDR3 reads CASSLPVQETQYF. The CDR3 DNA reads TGTGCCAGCAGTTTACCCGTCCAAGAGACCCAGTACTTC.

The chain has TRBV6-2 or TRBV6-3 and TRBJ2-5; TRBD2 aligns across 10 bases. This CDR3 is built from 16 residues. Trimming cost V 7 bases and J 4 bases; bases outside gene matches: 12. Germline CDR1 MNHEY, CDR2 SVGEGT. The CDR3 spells CASTNVRLAGVETQYF. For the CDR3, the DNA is TGTGCCAGCACCAACGTTCGGCTAGCGGGAGTAGAGACCCAGTACTTC.

CDR3 in amino acids: CASSLGDRVGAFF. The CDR3 DNA reads TGTGCCAGCAGCTTAGGAGACCGTGTGGGGGCTTTCTTT. V is TRBV11-2 and J is TRBJ1-1; D uncertain. This CDR3 spans 13 amino acids. Looked up from germline, CDR1 is SGHAT and CDR2 is FQNNGV. V was clipped by 1 base and J by 11 bases, with 14 bases between them.

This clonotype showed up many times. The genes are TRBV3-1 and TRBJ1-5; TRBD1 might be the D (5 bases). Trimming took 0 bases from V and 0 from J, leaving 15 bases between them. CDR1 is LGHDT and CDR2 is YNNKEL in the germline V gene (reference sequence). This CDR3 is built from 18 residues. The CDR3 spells CASSQDNGRAYSNQPQHF. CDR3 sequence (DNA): TGTGCCAGCAGCCAAGATAACGGCAGGGCCTATAGCAATCAGCCCCAGCATTTT.

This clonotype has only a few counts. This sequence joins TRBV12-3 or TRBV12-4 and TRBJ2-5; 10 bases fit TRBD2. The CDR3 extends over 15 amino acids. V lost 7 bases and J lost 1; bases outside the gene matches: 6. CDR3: CASTPTSGFQETQYF. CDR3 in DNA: TGTGCCAGCACCCCGACTAGCGGGTTCCAAGAGACCCAGTACTTC.

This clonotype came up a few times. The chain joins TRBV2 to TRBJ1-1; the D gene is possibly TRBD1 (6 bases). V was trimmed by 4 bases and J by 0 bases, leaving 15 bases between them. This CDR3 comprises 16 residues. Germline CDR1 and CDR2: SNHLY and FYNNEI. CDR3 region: CASSVGQWALNTEAFF. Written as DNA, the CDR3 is TGTGCCAGCAGTGTGGGACAATGGGCCCTGAACACTGAAGCTTTCTTT.

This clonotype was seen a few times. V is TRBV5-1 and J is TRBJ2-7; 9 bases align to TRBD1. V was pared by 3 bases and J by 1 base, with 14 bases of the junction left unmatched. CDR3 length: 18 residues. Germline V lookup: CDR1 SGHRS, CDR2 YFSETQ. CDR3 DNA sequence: TGCGCCAGCAGCTGGGGGACAAAAGGACAGGGGAGTTCCTACGAGCAGTACTTC. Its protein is CASSWGTKGQGSSYEQYF. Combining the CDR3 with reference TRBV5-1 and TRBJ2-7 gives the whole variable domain KAGVTQTPRYLIKTRGQQVTLSCSPISGHRSVSWYQQTPGQGLQFLFEYFSETQRNKGNFPGRFSGRQFSNSRSEMNVSTLELGDSALYLCASSWGTKGQGSSYEQYFGPGTRLTVT.

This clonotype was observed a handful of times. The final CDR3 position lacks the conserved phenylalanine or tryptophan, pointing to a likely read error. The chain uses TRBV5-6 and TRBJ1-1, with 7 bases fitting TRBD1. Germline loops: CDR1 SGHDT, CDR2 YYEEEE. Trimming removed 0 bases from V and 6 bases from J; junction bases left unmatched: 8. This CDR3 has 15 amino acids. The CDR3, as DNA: TGTGCCAGCAGCTTGGCGGCCACAGGGGCGCCTGAAGCTTTCCTT. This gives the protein CASSLAATGAPEAFL.

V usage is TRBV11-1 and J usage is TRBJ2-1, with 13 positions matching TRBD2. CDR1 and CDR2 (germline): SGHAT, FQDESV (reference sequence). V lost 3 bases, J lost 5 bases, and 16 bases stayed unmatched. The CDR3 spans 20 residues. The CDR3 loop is CASSFSGKGLAGRRDNEQFF. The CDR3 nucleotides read TGTGCCAGCAGCTTTTCGGGGAAGGGACTAGCGGGACGGAGGGACAATGAGCAGTTCTTC.

CDR3 sequence (DNA): TGTGCCAGCAGTGGGACTAGCGGATCCGGTACGCAGTATTTT. As protein: CASSGTSGSGTQYF. This sequence joins TRBV6-1 and TRBJ2-3; 10 bases line up with TRBD2. CDR1 is MNHNS and CDR2 is SASEGT in the germline V gene. V trimming: 4 bases; J trimming: 8 bases; junction bases outside the gene matches: 6. The CDR3 spans 14 residues.

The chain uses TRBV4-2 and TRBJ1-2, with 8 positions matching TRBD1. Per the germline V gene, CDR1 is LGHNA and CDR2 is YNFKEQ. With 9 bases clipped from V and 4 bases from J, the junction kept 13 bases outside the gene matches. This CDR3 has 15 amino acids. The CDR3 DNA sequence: TGTGCCAGTAAGGACAGGGAGGGTAACGGCTATGGCTACACCTTC. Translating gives CASKDREGNGYGYTF.

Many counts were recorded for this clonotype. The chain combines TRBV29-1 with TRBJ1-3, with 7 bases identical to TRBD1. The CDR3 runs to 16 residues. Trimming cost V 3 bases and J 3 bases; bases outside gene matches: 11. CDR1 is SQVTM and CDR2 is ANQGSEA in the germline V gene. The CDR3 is CSVDPGQRYVGNTIYF. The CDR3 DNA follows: TGCAGCGTTGACCCGGGACAGAGATATGTTGGAAACACCATATATTTT.

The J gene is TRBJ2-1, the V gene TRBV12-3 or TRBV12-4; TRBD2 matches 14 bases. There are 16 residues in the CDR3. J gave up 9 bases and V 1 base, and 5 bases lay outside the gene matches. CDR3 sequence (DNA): TGTGCCAGCAGTTTAGGACTAGCGGGAGGGCTCGGTGAGCAGTTCTTC. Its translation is CASSLGLAGGLGEQFF.

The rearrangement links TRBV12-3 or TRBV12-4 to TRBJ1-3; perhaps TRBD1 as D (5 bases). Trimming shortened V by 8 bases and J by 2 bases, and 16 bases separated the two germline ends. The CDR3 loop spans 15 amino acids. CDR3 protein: CASLPGRGPGNTIYF. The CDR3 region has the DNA TGTGCCAGCCTCCCCGGAAGGGGACCTGGAAACACCATATATTTT.

The CDR3, as DNA: TGTGCCAGCAGCTTAGGTTCCCCGGCCTACACAGATACGCAGTATTTT. Translated: CASSLGSPAYTDTQYF. The chain uses TRBV11-2 and TRBJ2-3; D gene ambiguous. The germline gives CDR1 SGHAT, CDR2 FQNNGV. This CDR3 region has 16 residues. Trimming pared 1 base from V and 2 bases from J, leaving 13 bases between.

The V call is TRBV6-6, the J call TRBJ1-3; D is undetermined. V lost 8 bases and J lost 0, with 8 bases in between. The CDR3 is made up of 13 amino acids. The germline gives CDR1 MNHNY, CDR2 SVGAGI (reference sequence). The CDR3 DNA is TGTGCCAGCGCGGTTAGCTCTGGAAACACCATATATTTT. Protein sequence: CASAVSSGNTIYF.